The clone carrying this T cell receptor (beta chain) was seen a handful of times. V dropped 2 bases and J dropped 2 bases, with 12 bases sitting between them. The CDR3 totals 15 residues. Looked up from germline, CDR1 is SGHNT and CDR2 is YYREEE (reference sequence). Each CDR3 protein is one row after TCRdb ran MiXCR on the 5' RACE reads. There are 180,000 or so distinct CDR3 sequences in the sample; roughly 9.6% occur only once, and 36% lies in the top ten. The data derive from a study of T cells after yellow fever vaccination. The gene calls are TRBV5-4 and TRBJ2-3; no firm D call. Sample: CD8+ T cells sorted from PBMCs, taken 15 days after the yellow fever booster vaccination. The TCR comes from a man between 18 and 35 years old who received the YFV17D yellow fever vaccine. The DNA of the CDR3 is TGTGCCAGCAGCTTTATTCTGTCGAACACAGATACGCAGTATTTT. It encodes CASSFILSNTDTQYF.